This paragraph reports one T cell receptor (beta chain). The CDR3 is 13 amino acids. V was cut by 5 bases and J by 6 bases, with 11 bases left in between. CDR1 and CDR2 from the germline V gene are SGHAT and FQNNGV. Here immunoSEQ multiplex PCR was the method, and the copy in TCRdb shows in-frame clones only, minus some. Among roughly 18,000 clones listed, almost 85% were seen once. This sample was included in a study of blood T cell repertoires in COVID-19. Material for sequencing was peripheral blood. The receptor's source is a man older than 75 with acute or convalescent COVID-19. The chain links TRBV11-2 to TRBJ2-1; D not resolved. This CDR3 is CASSPYPFNEQFF. CDR3 bases: TGTGCCAGCAGCCCTTATCCTTTCAATGAGCAGTTCTTC.